What follows are 24 T cell receptor beta chains derived from one specimen sequenced in a study of PD-1 blockade in mismatch repair-deficient tumors. This table comes from immunoSEQ multiplex PCR, and its TCRdb copy is limited to in-frame clones, with some not included. The sample holds roughly 40,000 clones, 85% seen once. The source was peripheral blood, collected around 76 weeks after starting pembrolizumab. The source of these receptors is an adult with mismatch repair-deficient cancer.

The chain couples TRBV5-5 to TRBJ1-1, with D tentatively TRBD1 (5 bases). The CDR3 is 15 amino acids. Germline V gene sequence: CDR1 SGHKS, CDR2 YYEKEE (reference sequence). The V and J ends lost 0 bases and 1 base respectively, with 10 bases between them. CDR3 sequence reads: CASSLVLGTNTEAFF. CDR3 sequence (DNA): TGTGCCAGCAGCTTGGTCCTGGGGACGAACACTGAAGCTTTCTTT. The full variable domain, in which reference TRBV5-5 and TRBJ1-1 provide the parts outside the CDR3, is DAGVTQSPTHLIKTRGQQVTLRCSPISGHKSVSWYQQVLGQGPQFIFQYYEKEERGRGNFPDRFSARQFPNYSSELNVNALLLGDSALYLCASSLVLGTNTEAFFGQGTRLTVV.

This clone has just one count. This chain connects TRBV9 to TRBJ2-2, with 10 nucleotides matching TRBD2. The CDR3 is made up of 21 amino acids. Germline loops: CDR1 SGDLS, CDR2 YYNGEE. The ends lost 0 bases at V and 1 base at J; junction bases unmatched: 15. The CDR3 protein is CASSVEIRSSGSARNTGELFF. The CDR3 DNA reads as TGTGCCAGCAGCGTAGAAATTAGGTCTAGCGGGAGCGCGCGGAACACCGGGGAGCTGTTTTTT.

The CDR3 DNA sequence: TGTGCCAGCAATCAGCCGGGACAGGGGAACAATGAGCAGTTCTTC. Amino acid sequence: CASNQPGQGNNEQFF. The chain carries TRBV2 and TRBJ2-1, with TRBD1 matching over 10 bases. The J segment lost 5 bases and the V segment lost 7 bases, leaving 8 bases of the junction unmatched. Germline CDR1 is SNHLY and CDR2 is FYNNEI. The CDR3 totals 15 residues.

This rearrangement joins TRBV2 to TRBJ2-2; perhaps TRBD1 as D (5 bases). In germline, CDR1 is SNHLY, CDR2 FYNNEI. The ends were cut back, 2 bases at V and 0 bases at J, with 10 bases in the middle. This CDR3 has 16 residues. CDR3 bases: TGTGCCAGCAGTGAAAGGGGCGGCGCGAACACCGGGGAGCTGTTTTTT. Translated: CASSERGGANTGELFF.

The chain recombines TRBV7-2 with TRBJ1-1; D remains ambiguous. Per the germline V gene, CDR1 is SGHTA and CDR2 is FQGNSA. This CDR3 has 17 amino acids. Trimming pared 0 bases from V and 3 bases from J, leaving 17 bases between. The CDR3 bases are TGTGCCAGCAGCTTAGCGCTTTTTGGGGATTTTGACACTGAAGCTTTCTTT. As protein: CASSLALFGDFDTEAFF.

The rearrangement links TRBV5-1 to TRBJ2-3; TRBD2 agrees at 10 bases. Germline V gene data show CDR1 as SGHRS and CDR2 as YFSETQ. The CDR3 totals 17 residues. Trimming at V came to 5 bases and at J to 3 bases, leaving 12 bases not matched to a gene. The CDR3 DNA is TGCGCCAGCAGTCGAGCGGGAGGGCCCGGGGATACAGATACGCAGTATTTT. This translates into CASSRAGGPGDTDTQYF.

The rearrangement uses TRBV18 and TRBJ2-2; 7 bases line up with TRBD1. Germline assignment: CDR1 KGHSH and CDR2 LQKENI. V lost 5 bases to trimming and J lost 0 bases; unmatched junction nucleotides: 0. The CDR3 loop spans 14 amino acids. CDR3 in DNA: TGTGCCAGCTCAGGGACAGCGAACACCGGGGAGCTGTTTTTT. Translating it yields CASSGTANTGELFF.

The genes are TRBV11-2 and TRBJ2-7; TRBD1 might be the D (5 bases). CDR3 length equals 13 residues. Trimming took off 5 bases at V and 6 bases at J, with 14 bases between the two ends. From germline, CDR1 is SGHAT and CDR2 FQNNGV. The CDR3 DNA follows: TGTGCCAGCAGCAGGACGACAGTCTCCGAGCAGTACTTC. Its protein product is CASSRTTVSEQYF.

The rearrangement joins TRBV7-6 to TRBJ2-7; 9 bases are shared with TRBD1. The CDR3 is made up of 17 amino acids. V was clipped by 5 bases and J by 5 bases; unmatched bases: 16. Germline V CDR1 and CDR2: SGHVS, FNYEAQ. CDR3 in amino acids: CASSRRPGQGVGNEQYF. CDR3 bases: TGTGCCAGCAGCAGACGGCCGGGACAGGGCGTTGGGAACGAGCAGTACTTC.

The rearrangement uses TRBV11-3 and TRBJ2-7; 7 positions agree with TRBD1. The CDR3 consists of 15 residues. CDR1 is SGHNT and CDR2 is YENEEA in the germline V gene. The V gene end was trimmed by 5 bases and the J gene end by 5 bases; junction bases not matched to a gene: 12. DNA for the CDR3: TGTGCCAGCAGCAATTCCCCCAGGGGGTTCAACGAGCAGTACTTC. It yields the protein CASSNSPRGFNEQYF.

In DNA form, the CDR3 reads TGTGCCAGCAGCGGCCGGGACCATAATGAGCAGTTCTTC. Its translation is CASSGRDHNEQFF. The genes are TRBV9 and TRBJ2-1; TRBD1 or TRBD2 may be the D gene (5 bases each). V was shortened by 3 bases and J by 7 bases, with 11 bases between the two germline ends. The CDR3 runs 13 residues. Per the germline V gene, CDR1 is SGDLS and CDR2 is YYNGEE.

This chain uses TRBV27 with TRBJ1-1; 9 bases agree with TRBD1. The CDR3 totals 14 residues. Germline-derived CDR1 and CDR2 are MNHEY and SMNVEV (reference sequence). Trimming cost V 7 bases and J 3 bases; bases outside gene matches: 6. This CDR3 reads CASTPWTGDTEAFF. CDR3 coding DNA: TGTGCCAGCACCCCCTGGACAGGGGACACTGAAGCTTTCTTT.

This chain connects TRBV10-3 to TRBJ1-2; tentatively, D is TRBD1 (5 bases). The CDR3 has 14 amino acids. The V gene lost 1 base and the J gene lost 7 bases, with 13 bases spanning the gap. Germline V lookup: CDR1 ENHRY, CDR2 SYGVKD. The CDR3 DNA sequence: TGTGCCATCAGTGAGTTAGGGGAAGGACTTGGCTACACCTTC. It encodes CAISELGEGLGYTF.

J is TRBJ2-6 and V is TRBV10-3; D remains unclear. The germline CDR1 and CDR2 sequences are ENHRY and SYGVKD. V lost 0 bases and J lost 2, with 8 bases in between. The CDR3 spans 16 residues. The CDR3 DNA reads TGTGCCATCAGTGAGTCGAACGGAGCTGGGGCCAACGTCCTGACTTTC. Translated, it gives CAISESNGAGANVLTF.

The J gene is TRBJ2-7, the V gene TRBV10-2; 8 bases map to TRBD2. The CDR3 has 14 amino acids. V gave up 6 bases and J gave up 0 bases; unmatched junction bases: 4. The germline V gene encodes CDR1 WSHSY and CDR2 SAAADI. The CDR3 loop is CASRPGLDSYEQYF. CDR3 DNA: TGCGCCAGCAGACCGGGACTAGACTCCTACGAGCAGTACTTC.

This chain joins TRBV19 and TRBJ1-5; no reliable D call. The germline CDR1 and CDR2 sequences are LNHDA and SQIVND (reference sequence). CDR3 length: 15 amino acids. V was pared by 6 bases and J by 0 bases, with 12 bases between. The CDR3 coding sequence is TGTGCCAGTAGCCTCGCAGATTATAGCAATCAGCCCCAGCATTTT. It translates to CASSLADYSNQPQHF. Combining the CDR3 with reference TRBV19 and TRBJ1-5 gives the whole variable domain DGGITQSPKYLFRKEGQNVTLSCEQNLNHDAMYWYRQDPGQGLRLIYYSQIVNDFQKGDIAEGYSVSREKKESFPLTVTSAQKNPTAFYLCASSLADYSNQPQHFGDGTRLSIL.

In its sample, this clone was seen once. This chain links TRBV4-3 with TRBJ2-1, with 10 bases lining up with TRBD2. This CDR3 has 16 amino acids. The ends lost 2 bases at V and 0 bases at J; junction bases unmatched: 1. Germline assignment: CDR1 LGHNA and CDR2 YSLEER. The CDR3 here is CASSQRLAGSYNEQFF. CDR3 nucleotide sequence: TGCGCCAGCAGCCAACGACTAGCGGGCTCCTACAATGAGCAGTTCTTC.

The V call is TRBV2, the J call TRBJ2-1; TRBD2 matches 7 bases. Germline-derived CDR1 and CDR2 are SNHLY and FYNNEI. This CDR3 contains 14 residues. With 11 bases clipped from V and 1 base from J, the junction kept 8 bases outside the gene matches. Here the CDR3 reads CAWRDYQSYNEQFF. CDR3 in DNA: TGTGCCTGGCGGGACTACCAGTCCTACAATGAGCAGTTCTTC. The full variable domain, its missing parts supplied by reference TRBV2 and TRBJ2-1, is EPEVTQTPSHQVTQMGQEVILRCVPISNHLYFYWYRQILGQKVEFLVSFYNNEISEKSEIFDDQFSVERPDGSNFTLKIRSTKLEDSAMYFCAWRDYQSYNEQFFGPGTRLTVL.

The chain employs TRBV6-5 and TRBJ1-2; the match to TRBD1 covers 8 bases. Germline V gene lookup returns CDR1 MNHEY and CDR2 SVGAGI. After removal of 6 bases from V and 2 bases from J, the junction contained 5 bases not matched to a gene. This CDR3 is 14 amino acids long. CDR3 coding DNA: TGTGCCAGCAGCCCCGGACAGGGAAACTATGGCTACACCTTC. This codes for CASSPGQGNYGYTF.

The V gene is TRBV5-1, the J gene TRBJ2-2, with 8 bases fitting TRBD1. The CDR3 is made up of 15 amino acids. The trim removed 2 bases at V and 5 bases at J, leaving 5 bases unmatched. Germline assignment: CDR1 SGHRS and CDR2 YFSETQ. CDR3 bases: TGCGCCAGCAGCTTCAGGGGGCTTATGACCGGGGAGCTGTTTTTT. Protein sequence: CASSFRGLMTGELFF.

The chain joins TRBV6-6 to TRBJ2-7, with TRBD1 as a possible D gene (6 bases). This CDR3 region has 14 residues. The V gene lost 6 bases and the J gene lost 4 bases, with 16 bases spanning the gap. Germline CDR1 and CDR2: MNHNY and SVGAGI (reference sequence). The CDR3: CASSEQIQGYEQYF. In DNA, the CDR3 is TGTGCCAGCAGCGAACAAATCCAGGGGTACGAGCAGTACTTC.

This clone was recorded once. CDR3 amino acids: CASSLSLAGLPRELFF. The DNA of the CDR3 is TGTGCCAGCAGCTTATCCCTAGCGGGACTACCTCGGGAGCTGTTTTTT. The V gene is TRBV7-3, the J gene TRBJ2-2; 9 bases are a match to TRBD2. The V gene's germline CDR1 is SGHTA and CDR2 FQGTGA. With 2 bases clipped from V and 9 bases from J, the junction kept 10 bases outside the gene matches. This CDR3 has 16 amino acids.

CDR3 loop: CASSTGASGRSYEQYF. The CDR3 nucleotides read TGTGCCAGCAGCACCGGCGCTAGCGGGAGATCCTACGAGCAGTACTTC. V usage is TRBV5-4 and J usage is TRBJ2-7, with TRBD2 matching 10 bases. The J segment lost 1 base and the V segment lost 4 bases, leaving 8 bases of the junction unmatched. The CDR3 loop spans 16 amino acids. Germline V lookup: CDR1 SGHNT, CDR2 YYREEE (reference sequence).

The chain carries TRBV6-5 and TRBJ2-7; unclear D gene. This CDR3 comprises 12 residues. Trimming took off 6 bases at V and 4 bases at J, with 10 bases between the two ends. Germline lookup yields CDR1 MNHEY and CDR2 SVGAGI. The CDR3 DNA follows: TGTGCCAGCAGGGCCGGGTCTTACGAGCAGTACTTC. Translated, it gives CASRAGSYEQYF.